This T cell receptor (beta chain) was found in a study of blood T cell repertoires in COVID-19. The overall study: Some COVID-19 samples were acute and others convalescent; all came from the United States, Italy and Spain. Nucleic acid was either cDNA or gDNA, and it came from T cells, B-cell-depleted T cells, or PBMCs.

This CDR3 contains 15 residues. CDR1 is MGHRA, CDR2 YSYEKL, per germline. Trimming removed 4 bases from V and 0 bases from J, with 12 bases in between. Per the study methods: For nucleated cells, counts were estimated from reference gene primer amplification. Sequenced by immunoSEQ multiplex PCR; TCRdb stores in-frame clones only, minus some. The DNA was the basis for D and trimming; V, J and clone size are from that table. The sample has a few hundred thousand clones, 80% to 90% seen once. This clone was counted a single time. Source material: peripheral blood. The origin of this receptor is a man younger than 35 who had recovered from COVID-19. The J gene is TRBJ1-1, the V gene TRBV4-1; D remains ambiguous. Here the CDR3 DNA reads TGCGCCAGCAGCCTGAGGCGGGTATTGAACACTGAAGCTTTCTTT. Amino acid sequence: CASSLRRVLNTEAFF.